The clone carrying this TCR beta chain was counted a few times. A junction boundary mismatches the germline segment, possibly from a read error. Sequencing was performed with immunoSEQ multiplex PCR; in TCRdb, only in-frame clones are kept and a portion is missing. Among 160,000 or so clones, 70% to 90% were seen once, and the ten largest hold roughly a tenth. CDR1 is SSHAT and CDR2 is FNYEAQ in the germline V gene (reference sequence). The CDR3 totals 15 residues. This entry comes from a study of blood T cell repertoires in COVID-19. At the level of the study: Acute and convalescent COVID-19 specimens originated in the United States, Italy and Spain. In each case, the material was cDNA or gDNA derived from T cells, B-cell-depleted T cells, or PBMCs.

The TCR comes from a human donor in a cohort sampled during active COVID-19. The chain recombines TRBV7-7 with TRBJ2-2; 11 nucleotides line up with TRBD1. Sequencing was performed on peripheral blood. The DNA of the CDR3 is TGTGCTAGCAGCCTAGGGACAGGGGGAAGCGGGGAGCTGTTTTTT. Translating it yields CASSLGTGGSGELFF.